These 18 T cell receptor beta chains originate from one sample sequenced in a study of T cells expressing NK-cell markers (dated by TCRdb to the early 2020s). The library came from 5' RACE. Data came from an Illumina HiSeq 2000. TCRdb reprocessed the raw reads; every CDR3 protein sequence is a single record, and DNA is not supplied. The table of this sample itemizes approximately 420,000 distinct CDR3 sequences. The ten largest clonotypes hold about 10% of the sample. Input material: blood T cells: a sorted CD56 or NKG2C T cell subset, CD4+ or CD8+ T cells, or bulk PBMC T cells (not recorded which). Receptor source: a woman aged 45 to 65 in good health. Donor details come from another sample of the same person, matched by shared clones.

The chain employs TRBV6-5 and TRBJ2-4. CDR1 and CDR2 (germline): MNHEY, SVGAGI. The CDR3 has 12 residues. The CDR3 spells CASSLDRNIQYF.

This sequence joins TRBV7-9 and TRBJ1-4; TCRdb's assignment of TRBD1 cannot be checked, as there is no DNA. CDR1 is SEHNR and CDR2 is FQNEAQ in the germline V gene (reference sequence). The CDR3 runs to 14 residues. CDR3 sequence: CASSPDRAHEKLFF. The variable domain in full, with the rest retrieved from reference TRBV7-9 and TRBJ1-4, is DTGVSQNPRHKITKRGQNVTFRCDPISEHNRLYWYRQTLGQGPEFLTYFQNEAQLEKSRLLSDRFSAERPKGSFSTLEIQRTEQGDSAMYLCASSPDRAHEKLFFGSGTQLSVL.

The V call is TRBV12-3 or TRBV12-4, the J call TRBJ2-2. CDR3 length equals 11 residues. CDR3 protein: CASRTYGELFF.

This sequence joins TRBV5-1 and TRBJ2-1; the D call of TRBD2 rests on TCRdb alone, since no DNA is present to check it. In germline, CDR1 is SGHRS, CDR2 YFSETQ. The CDR3 totals 13 residues. CDR3 region: CASSLNDRGEQFF.

The rearrangement joins TRBV9 to TRBJ2-1; no DNA is available, so the TRBD1 call from TCRdb remains unchecked. From germline, CDR1 is SGDLS and CDR2 YYNGEE. The CDR3 has 17 residues. CDR3 protein: CASSVSSWPRVGNEQFF.

The genes are TRBV4-1 and TRBJ2-6; the D call of TRBD1 rests on TCRdb alone, since no DNA is present to check it. The germline CDR1 and CDR2 sequences are MGHRA and YSYEKL. The CDR3 sequence is 18 residues long. The CDR3 is CASSQGGRGRTGANVLTF.

V usage is TRBV12-5 and J usage is TRBJ2-1; with no DNA, the TCRdb D assignment of TRBD1 cannot be verified. The germline V gene encodes CDR1 LGHNT and CDR2 FRNRAP. CDR3 length: 15 amino acids. The CDR3: CASGLGQMTYNEQFF.

This chain connects TRBV7-3 to TRBJ2-5; TCRdb reports TRBD1, a call that lacks DNA to check it against. This CDR3 has 15 amino acids. Germline V CDR1 and CDR2: SGHTA, FQGTGA. This CDR3 is CASSLATGPQETQYF.

The gene calls are TRBV5-1 and TRBJ2-1; TCRdb gives TRBD1 as the D gene, but with no DNA this cannot be confirmed. Germline V CDR1 and CDR2: SGHRS, YFSETQ. The CDR3 is 12 residues long. CDR3 sequence: CASSSGQGWQFF. Complete variable domain (other parts from reference TRBV5-1 and TRBJ2-1): KAGVTQTPRYLIKTRGQQVTLSCSPISGHRSVSWYQQTPGQGLQFLFEYFSETQRNKGNFPGRFSGRQFSNSRSEMNVSTLELGDSALYLCASSSGQGWQFFGPGTRLTVL.

The CDR3 spells CASSLGLAGGPTGELFF. V gene TRBV11-2 combines with J gene TRBJ2-2; absent DNA, TCRdb's TRBD2 call cannot be checked. Per the germline V gene, CDR1 is SGHAT and CDR2 is FQNNGV. This CDR3 has 17 amino acids.

The CDR3 protein is CASSETGSGLGYTF. The chain combines TRBV2 with TRBJ1-2; without DNA, the TCRdb call of TRBD1 cannot be checked. Looked up from germline, CDR1 is SNHLY and CDR2 is FYNNEI. The CDR3 consists of 14 residues.

The chain is built from TRBV9 and TRBJ1-2; TCRdb calls TRBD1, which cannot be checked without DNA. CDR3 length: 16 residues. Germline V CDR1 and CDR2: SGDLS, YYNGEE. The CDR3 protein is CASSGPGQRLNYGYTF.

This chain joins TRBV6-1 and TRBJ2-7; TCRdb reports TRBD1, a call that lacks DNA to check it against. The CDR3 is 15 residues long. Per germline, CDR1 MNHNS and CDR2 SASEGT. This chain's CDR3 is CASRTGQVGTYEQYF.

The rearrangement links TRBV5-1 to TRBJ1-6; TCRdb's D call, TRBD1, is unchecked because there is no DNA. Germline V gene data show CDR1 as SGHRS and CDR2 as YFSETQ. The CDR3 loop spans 16 amino acids. Here the CDR3 reads CASSSNPTGGSSPLHF.

The V gene is TRBV5-6, the J gene TRBJ2-7. The CDR3 sequence is 13 residues long. The germline V gene encodes CDR1 SGHDT and CDR2 YYEEEE. CDR3 amino acids: CASSTIRRGEQYF.

The chain joins TRBV18 to TRBJ1-1. Germline V gene lookup returns CDR1 KGHSH and CDR2 LQKENI. The CDR3 has 15 residues. The CDR3 reads CASSPLDGSNTEAFF.

The chain has TRBV14 and TRBJ2-6. Germline V gene data show CDR1 as SGHDN and CDR2 as FVKESK. CDR3 length: 14 amino acids. CDR3 loop: CASSRFSGANVLTF.

The chain combines TRBV9 with TRBJ2-3; the D call of TRBD2 rests on TCRdb alone, since no DNA is present to check it. The V gene's germline CDR1 is SGDLS and CDR2 YYNGEE. The CDR3 sequence is 13 residues long. The CDR3 loop reads CASSVGTLDTQYF.